These T cell receptor beta chains were read from a single sample in a study of glioma-infiltrating T cells. From the multiplex PCR reads, TCRdb called clonotypes with MiXCR, one entry per CDR3 protein. In the table there are about 140,000 distinct CDR3 sequences, 39% of which are singletons. The sequencing sample was made of glioma tissue, nonneoplastic brain tissue, or PBMCs (not recorded which). The receptors shown here come from a human donor with low-grade glioma or glioblastoma, undergoing nonglioma brain surgery, or in good health (not recorded which). The conserved cysteine and the conserved F or W are not part of the CDR3 here. A D gene is named only where the DNA matches it firmly. The size entry is marked missing in some rows and otherwise reads once, few, many or a size class.

v_call	j_call	d_call	clone_size	cdr3_aa
TRBV7-2	TRBJ2-7	.	.	ARSLTWSEQY
TRBV4-1	TRBJ2-4	TRBD2	.	ASSQEPVAGGGNIQY
TRBV6-1	TRBJ2-7	.	.	ASRFYGDEQY
TRBV4-2	TRBJ2-1	TRBD2	.	ASSLVAGGNNEQF
TRBV6-1	TRBJ2-2	TRBD1	.	ASSIGQGGELF
TRBV20-1	TRBJ2-7	TRBD1	few	SARVEQGAYEQY
TRBV6-1	TRBJ2-7	.	.	VISEVVSEKQY
TRBV7-2	.	.	.	ASSQDMNSYNEQF
TRBV7-2	TRBJ2-3	TRBD1	few	ASKNRGRTDTQY
TRBV6-1	TRBJ2-7	TRBD1	many	ASKTGGSYEQY
TRBV20-1	TRBJ2-7	.	few	SANRDSSYEQY
TRBV7-9	TRBJ2-3	.	few	ASRPRIMGTDTQY
TRBV28	TRBJ2-3	TRBD2	few	ASSFPTSGSPTDTQY
TRBV7-9	TRBJ2-5	TRBD1	few	ASRKQGKETQY
TRBV6-5	TRBJ2-1	.	few	ASSYSAGRTGEQF
TRBV4-2	TRBJ2-5	.	.	ASSQGPSQGQETQY
TRBV6-2/TRBV6-3	TRBJ2-5	TRBD2	few	ASSPTSGRDQETQY
TRBV7-2	TRBJ2-1	.	few	ASSLRRSSYNEQF
TRBV4-3	TRBJ2-3	TRBD1	few	ASSQDDRGPDTQY
TRBV28	TRBJ1-1	.	few	ASTSPGPGNTEAF
TRBV18	TRBJ1-2	.	.	ASSPWVTTFGDYGYT
TRBV6-6	TRBJ2-7	.	few	ASSYSITLSYEQY
TRBV28	TRBJ1-5	.	few	ASSGTLSNQPQH
TRBV5-1	TRBJ2-5	.	.	ASRLPGPLETQY
TRBV7-2	TRBJ2-7	TRBD2	.	ASSWTASGSYEQY
TRBV28	TRBJ2-7	TRBD1	few	AAGQAHEQY
TRBV20-1	TRBJ2-7	.	.	SARETGYPYEQY
TRBV20-1	TRBJ2-1	TRBD2	few	SLRTSAYNEQF
TRBV20-1	TRBJ1-5	.	.	SAREAVNQPQH
TRBV30	TRBJ1-1	TRBD1	.	ISRQGDLAEAF
TRBV7-9	TRBJ1-1	.	.	ASRADGPNTEAF
TRBV6-1	TRBJ1-2	TRBD1	many	ASRGQGSGYT
TRBV5-6	TRBJ1-6	.	.	ASSFGRVDSPLH
TRBV6-1	TRBJ2-7	TRBD2	.	ASSSVTSGRDEQY
TRBV3-1	TRBJ2-3	.	few	ASSQGWGGTDTQY
TRBV2	TRBJ1-5	TRBD1	.	VSRGGQGGNRNQPQH
TRBV2	TRBJ1-1	TRBD1	few	ASSKNRGWMNTEAF
TRBV27	TRBJ1-2	TRBD1	once	ASSLGQGAYGYT
TRBV20-1	TRBJ1-1	.	.	SATGQGRVAEAF
TRBV28	TRBJ1-2	.	few	ASTLGGDDYGYT
TRBV3-1	TRBJ2-1	TRBD1	.	ASSSTGVQF
TRBV24-1	TRBJ2-3	.	.	ATSAGSQGTQY
TRBV20-1	TRBJ2-7	TRBD1	.	SARDYRGLNEQY
TRBV2	TRBJ2-5	TRBD2	.	ASSLGLAYQETQY
TRBV7-2	TRBJ1-3	.	.	ASSLYASGNTIY
TRBV7-8	TRBJ2-3	.	many	ASSLVSLTDTQY
TRBV20-1	TRBJ2-1	.	few	SALSGMGYNEQF
TRBV28	TRBJ2-3	.	.	ASSFTGVGDTQY
TRBV7-2	TRBJ1-2	.	.	ASSSYPPYRQSQNYGYT
TRBV4-1	TRBJ2-7	.	.	ASSQIRGADEQY
TRBV11-2	TRBJ1-1	.	.	ASSLLGIGQNTEAF
TRBV6-9	TRBJ2-3	TRBD2	few	ASSYPSGSTDTQY
TRBV25-1	TRBJ2-2	.	.	ASSEAGTTGELF
TRBV7-3	TRBJ2-3	.	.	ASSLSPLTDTQY
TRBV7-2	TRBJ1-2	.	.	ASREGQGYT
TRBV7-9	TRBJ2-2	.	.	AISRSGELF
TRBV25-1	TRBJ2-5	.	few	ASSVYLLGQGARETQY
TRBV2	TRBJ2-4	.	.	ASRRTELAKNIQY
TRBV20-1	TRBJ2-7	.	.	SALWGAQY